One T cell receptor (beta chain) is described in this entry. The record originates from a study of blood T cell repertoires in COVID-19. The wider study: From the United States, Italy and Spain came samples of acute and convalescent COVID-19. Sample material is recorded as cDNA or gDNA derived from T cells, B-cell-depleted T cells, or PBMCs.

This CDR3 is built from 11 residues. The assay was immunoSEQ multiplex PCR, and TCRdb's table has in-frame clones only and misses some. The sample includes fewer than 250,000 clones, roughly 89% of them seen just once. This clonotype was sampled from a man aged 30 to 39 who had been exposed to COVID-19. The source material was PBMCs or T cells enriched from blood (not recorded which). This chain uses TRBV21-1 with TRBJ2-7; the D call in the table, TRBD1, was not verified against the DNA. TRBV21-1 has pseudogene status. The CDR3 is CASSKGTEQYF. The CDR3 DNA is TGTGCCAGCAGCAAGGGCACTGAGCAGTACTTC.